The next 18 T cell receptor beta chains were all read from a single sample in a study of T-cell reconstitution after alpha-beta-depleted transplantation in children. Using unique molecular identifiers, the investigators prepared the TCRbeta library. From the PCR reads, TCRdb called clonotypes with MiXCR, one entry per CDR3 protein. The sample holds some 600,000 distinct CDR3 sequences; 10% to 15% are singletons and the top ten take about 2%. The sequences come from PBMCs, mostly from graft donor cells, collected 360 days after TCRalphabeta/CD19-depleted stem cell transplant. These receptors all come from a male patient under 18 who had a stem cell transplant for acute myeloid leukemia, so the T cells may come from the graft donor.

This chain connects TRBV6-5 to TRBJ1-3, with TRBD1 matching 7 bases. The CDR3 totals 15 residues. Germline V gene sequence: CDR1 MNHEY, CDR2 SVGAGI. Trimming at V came to 6 bases and at J to 4 bases, leaving 9 bases not matched to a gene. The CDR3: CASSHETGSGNTIYF. CDR3 nucleotide sequence: TGTGCCAGCAGCCACGAGACAGGGTCCGGAAACACCATATATTTT.

This rearrangement joins TRBV20-1 to TRBJ2-7, with 10 bases matching TRBD2. Losses at the gene ends were 7 bases for V and 1 base for J; bases not matched to a gene: 7. This CDR3 has 14 amino acids. The germline V gene encodes CDR1 DFQATT and CDR2 SNEGSKA (reference sequence). The CDR3 DNA reads TGCAGTGGGCAGCTAGCGGGAGTGTCCTACGAGCAGTACTTC. Protein product: CSGQLAGVSYEQYF.

This clonotype was observed many times. The rearrangement joins TRBV5-4 to TRBJ2-1; 9 bases are a match to TRBD1. V lost 3 bases and J lost 7; bases outside the gene matches: 8. This CDR3 is 15 amino acids long. Germline V gene sequence: CDR1 SGHNT, CDR2 YYREEE (reference sequence). DNA of the CDR3: TGTGCCAGCAGCTCTCTAGGGACAGGGATGAATGAGCAGTTCTTC. Translation: CASSSLGTGMNEQFF.

This chain joins TRBV28 and TRBJ2-2; D could derive from TRBD1 or TRBD2 (5 bases each). The CDR3 extends over 13 amino acids. V shed 3 bases and J shed 6 bases, with 8 bases lying between them. Germline lookup yields CDR1 MDHEN and CDR2 SYDVKM. DNA of the CDR3: TGTGCCAGCAGTTTGGGGCGGGCCGGGGAGCTGTTTTTT. Protein product: CASSLGRAGELFF.

This clonotype was counted many times. CDR3 residues: CASSVGVQGIYGYTF. The CDR3 bases are TGTGCCAGCAGCGTAGGGGTTCAGGGAATCTATGGCTACACCTTC. This chain joins TRBV9 and TRBJ1-2; maybe TRBD1 (5 bases). The CDR3 has 15 amino acids. Germline values: CDR1 SGDLS, CDR2 YYNGEE. V was cut by 0 bases and J by 4 bases, with 13 bases left in between.

This chain uses TRBV4-3 with TRBJ2-7; 8 bases line up with TRBD1. This CDR3 spans 14 amino acids. Germline V lookup: CDR1 LGHNA, CDR2 YSLEER. J lost 10 bases, V lost 0 bases, and 8 bases had no gene match. The chain's CDR3 is CASSQEGAGGPQYF. The CDR3 coding sequence is TGCGCCAGCAGCCAAGAAGGCGCAGGGGGCCCCCAGTACTTC.

There are many counts of this clonotype. The J gene is TRBJ2-3, the V gene TRBV7-9; D not resolved. CDR3 length equals 12 residues. Germline V gene lookup returns CDR1 SEHNR and CDR2 FQNEAQ (reference sequence). Trimming cost V 2 bases and J 6 bases, with 6 bases left between them. CDR3 sequence (DNA): TGTGCCAGCAGCTTATTGAGGGATACGCAGTATTTT. As protein: CASSLLRDTQYF. The complete variable domain, with remaining parts taken from reference TRBV7-9 and TRBJ2-3, reads DTGVSQNPRHKITKRGQNVTFRCDPISEHNRLYWYRQTLGQGPEFLTYFQNEAQLEKSRLLSDRFSAERPKGSFSTLEIQRTEQGDSAMYLCASSLLRDTQYFGPGTRLTVL.

This clonotype was observed a few times. The chain joins TRBV21-1 to TRBJ2-2; the table assigns TRBD1, which was not confirmed against the DNA. TRBV21-1 constitutes a pseudogene. The CDR3 is made up of 17 amino acids. The DNA for the CDR3 is TGTGCCAGCAGCAAAGGATTGGGTCAGGGCCACACCGGGGAGCTGTTTTTT. Protein: CASSKGLGQGHTGELFF.

This clonotype was seen a few times. V and J are TRBV20-1 and TRBJ2-7; D is possibly TRBD2 (5 bases). V was pared by 6 bases and J by 0 bases, with 15 bases between. Germline CDR1 and CDR2: DFQATT and SNEGSKA (reference sequence). The CDR3 runs to 14 residues. The CDR3 is CSAVLVPSSYEQYF. Written as DNA, the CDR3 is TGCAGTGCGGTACTAGTTCCGAGCTCCTACGAGCAGTACTTC.

This clonotype was detected a few times. The chain employs TRBV6-2 or TRBV6-3 and TRBJ2-7, with TRBD2 as a possible D gene (5 bases). Per germline, CDR1 MNHEY and CDR2 SVGEGT. Trimming took off 0 bases at V and 10 bases at J, with 10 bases between the two ends. There are 12 residues in the CDR3. The DNA of the CDR3 is TGTGCCAGCAGTTACTCCCCCGGGGAACAGTACTTC. Protein product: CASSYSPGEQYF.

This chain uses TRBV2 with TRBJ1-5, with D perhaps TRBD1 (6 bases). The germline V gene has CDR1 SNHLY and CDR2 FYNNEI. The CDR3 has 15 amino acids. V was cut by 6 bases and J by 0 bases, with 12 bases left in between. CDR3 sequence reads: CASRSTGSSNQPQHF. CDR3 coding DNA: TGTGCCAGCAGATCCACAGGGAGTAGCAATCAGCCCCAGCATTTT.

This clonotype has just a few counts. The chain couples TRBV15 to TRBJ2-7; maybe TRBD1 (5 bases). Germline loops: CDR1 LNHNV, CDR2 YYDKDF (reference sequence). V was clipped by 1 base and J by 7 bases, with 20 bases between them. The length of the CDR3 is 16 residues. The CDR3 reads CATSRAFRGPPWEQYF. CDR3 bases: TGTGCCACCAGCAGAGCGTTTAGGGGCCCCCCGTGGGAGCAGTACTTC.

The rearrangement joins TRBV7-8 to TRBJ2-2; possibly TRBD1 for D (7 bases). CDR3 length equals 15 residues. The V end was cut by 5 bases, the J end by 6 bases, with 16 bases between. Germline values: CDR1 SGHVS, CDR2 FQNEAQ. CDR3 residues: CASSPQGGPPGELFF. CDR3 DNA sequence: TGTGCCAGCAGCCCCCAGGGGGGACCACCCGGGGAGCTGTTTTTT. The full variable domain, rest sourced from reference TRBV7-8 and TRBJ2-2, is GAGVSQSPRYKVAKRGQDVALRCDPISGHVSLFWYQQALGQGPEFLTYFQNEAQLDKSGLPSDRFFAERPEGSVSTLKIQRTQQEDSAVYLCASSPQGGPPGELFFGEGSRLTVL.

The genes are TRBV20-1 and TRBJ2-1; 10 bases align to TRBD1. After removal of 5 bases from V and 2 bases from J, the junction contained 6 bases not matched to a gene. CDR3 size: 15 residues. Germline lookup yields CDR1 DFQATT and CDR2 SNEGSKA (reference sequence). The CDR3 protein is CSAGTTGGAYNEQFF. CDR3 in DNA: TGCAGTGCTGGGACGACAGGGGGCGCCTACAATGAGCAGTTCTTC.

Many counts were recorded for this clonotype. The CDR3 loop reads CASSFGFSYEQYF. In DNA, the CDR3 is TGTGCCAGCAGTTTCGGCTTCTCCTACGAGCAGTACTTC. The chain is built from TRBV28 and TRBJ2-7; D remains unclear. Trimming shortened V by 3 bases and J by 0 bases, and 6 bases separated the two germline ends. There are 13 residues in the CDR3. CDR1 MDHEN and CDR2 SYDVKM come from the germline V gene. Full variable domain (missing parts from reference TRBV28 and TRBJ2-7): DVKVTQSSRYLVKRTGEKVFLECVQDMDHENMFWYRQDPGLGLRLIYFSYDVKMKEKGDIPEGYSVSREKKERFSLILESASTNQTSMYLCASSFGFSYEQYFGPGTRLTVT.

This clonotype has a handful of counts. The chain recombines TRBV28 with TRBJ2-5, with D tentatively TRBD1 (6 bases). The CDR3 is made up of 16 amino acids. The ends were cut back, 6 bases at V and 2 bases at J, with 19 bases in the middle. Germline V gene data show CDR1 as MDHEN and CDR2 as SYDVKM. The CDR3 bases are TGTGCCAGCAGCGGGCGGGTGGGACACCTGCAAGAGACCCAGTACTTC. Its protein is CASSGRVGHLQETQYF.

This clonotype was found a few times. The rearrangement joins TRBV9 to TRBJ2-7; 7 bases align to TRBD1. Germline V gene sequence: CDR1 SGDLS, CDR2 YYNGEE. V was clipped by 2 bases and J by 5 bases; unmatched bases: 10. This CDR3 contains 15 residues. The CDR3, as DNA: TGTGCCAGCAGCGTCTCACCGGGACAGACCCACGAGCAGTACTTC. Protein: CASSVSPGQTHEQYF.

This clonotype was found a few times. One end of the junction does not line up with germline, which may come from a read error. The V gene is TRBV7-7, the J gene TRBJ2-2, with D possibly being TRBD2 (5 bases). Per germline, CDR1 SSHAT and CDR2 FNYEAQ (reference sequence). This CDR3 has 17 amino acids. CDR3 residues: CASSPHASIANTGELFF. The CDR3 nucleotides are TGTGCTAGCAGCCCCCACGCTAGCATAGCGAACACCGGGGAGCTGTTTTTT.